What follows are 8 T cell receptor beta chains derived from one specimen sequenced in a study of cytomegalovirus exposure and HLA in healthy donors. The PCR ran on 60 Vbeta and 13 Jbeta primers. The method was immunoSEQ multiplex PCR; TCRdb's version includes in-frame clones alone and lacks a portion of them. The sample includes 150,000 or so clones, 65% to 85% of them seen just once. The sample was PBMCs. The receptors were gathered from a woman in her forties or fifties in good health and CMV-seropositive.

The V and J genes are TRBV10-3 and TRBJ1-5; D is perhaps TRBD1 (5 bases). V lost 3 bases, J lost 0 bases, and 6 bases lay in between. CDR1 and CDR2 (germline): ENHRY, SYGVKD. This CDR3 contains 14 residues. The CDR3: CAISEGDSNQPQHF. The CDR3 DNA reads as TGTGCCATCAGTGAAGGGGATAGCAATCAGCCCCAGCATTTT.

In nucleotides, the CDR3 is TGCGCCAGCAGCTTGGGTACGGGACAGGCGAACCTTCGACTCTACGAGCAGTACTTC. As protein: CASSLGTGQANLRLYEQYF. This sequence joins TRBV5-1 and TRBJ2-7; TRBD1 matches 8 bases. This CDR3 has 19 residues. Germline V gene data show CDR1 as SGHRS and CDR2 as YFSETQ. Losses at the gene ends were 0 bases for V and 3 bases for J; bases not matched to a gene: 17.

This rearrangement joins TRBV7-9 to TRBJ2-5; TRBD1 aligns across 9 bases. The CDR3 loop spans 16 amino acids. Germline values: CDR1 SEHNR, CDR2 FQNEAQ (reference sequence). V shed 5 bases and J 2 bases; nucleotides not matched to a gene: 9. As DNA, the CDR3 is TGTGCCAGCAGCATACAGCGAGGGACAGGGCAAGAGACCCAGTACTTC. Translating gives CASSIQRGTGQETQYF.

V gene TRBV5-1 combines with J gene TRBJ2-3; TRBD2 agrees at 10 bases. V was clipped by 3 bases and J by 2 bases; unmatched bases: 3. CDR1 SGHRS and CDR2 YFSETQ come from the germline V gene. The CDR3 has 15 amino acids. CDR3 bases: TGCGCCAGCAGCTCCACTAGCGGGGACACAGATACGCAGTATTTT. It translates to CASSSTSGDTDTQYF. Together with reference TRBV5-1 and TRBJ2-3, the CDR3 gives the full variable domain: KAGVTQTPRYLIKTRGQQVTLSCSPISGHRSVSWYQQTPGQGLQFLFEYFSETQRNKGNFPGRFSGRQFSNSRSEMNVSTLELGDSALYLCASSSTSGDTDTQYFGPGTRLTVL.

J is TRBJ1-6 and V is TRBV11-2, with D maybe TRBD1 (6 bases). This CDR3 is 15 amino acids long. Trimming stripped 2 bases from V and 5 bases from J, with 10 bases between. Germline V gives CDR1 SGHAT, CDR2 FQNNGV. The CDR3 reads CASSLKGDDNSPLHF. CDR3 DNA: TGTGCCAGCAGCTTAAAGGGGGACGATAATTCACCCCTCCACTTT.

This chain uses TRBV27 with TRBJ1-5; D may be TRBD1 (5 bases). V was cut by 5 bases and J by 3 bases, with 11 bases left in between. CDR3 size: 14 residues. Per the germline V gene, CDR1 is MNHEY and CDR2 is SMNVEV (reference sequence). The CDR3 here is CASSPGRINQPQHF. CDR3 coding DNA: TGTGCCAGCAGTCCAGGGCGTATCAATCAGCCCCAGCATTTT.

The rearrangement uses TRBV9 and TRBJ1-1; D perhaps matches TRBD1 (6 bases). This CDR3 comprises 14 residues. Trimming pared 4 bases from V and 1 base from J, leaving 11 bases between. CDR1 and CDR2 from the germline V gene are SGDLS and YYNGEE. The CDR3 sequence: CASSPGGRNTEAFF. Written as DNA, the CDR3 is TGTGCCAGCAGCCCTGGGGGCCGGAACACTGAAGCTTTCTTT.

J is TRBJ2-5 and V is TRBV5-4; the match to TRBD2 covers 13 bases. CDR3 length equals 16 residues. J was trimmed by 4 bases and V by 6 bases; bases with no gene match: 9. CDR1 and CDR2 from the germline V gene are SGHNT and YYREEE (reference sequence). This chain's CDR3 is CASNSTSGGRGETQYF. In DNA form, the CDR3 reads TGTGCCAGCAACTCGACTAGCGGGGGGCGGGGAGAGACCCAGTACTTC.